Listed below are T cell receptor beta chains from one sample, sequenced in a study of Graves' ophthalmopathy and Graves' hyperthyroidism. TCRdb passed the multiplex PCR reads through MiXCR, listing each CDR3 protein once. This table holds 300,000 to 400,000 distinct CDR3 sequences, roughly 15% found once. The sample was peripheral blood. These receptor sequences come from an adult man with Graves' ophthalmopathy. Both conserved end residues are part of each CDR3. D genes are given only for firm matches. Clone size is not always given. Where it is, it says once, few, many or a class for expanded clones.

TRBJ2-2,many,TRBV15,-,TGTGCCACCAGCAGCCACCGTTACACCGGGGAGCTGTTTTTT,CATSSHRYTGELFF
TRBJ2-6,many,TRBV11-1,TRBD2,TGTGCCAGCAGCGCTAGCGGGGGAAACTCTGGGGCCAACGTCCTGACTTTC,CASSASGGNSGANVLTF
TRBJ1-1,many,TRBV11-2,-,TGTGCCAGCAGCTTAAGGGGGAGACCTACACTAAACACTGAAGCTTTCTTT,CASSLRGRPTLNTEAFF
TRBJ1-3,many,TRBV7-3,-,TGTGCCAGCAGCTCACGACACCGGGCCACAGAGAGCTCTGGAAACACCATATATTTT,CASSSRHRATESSGNTIYF
TRBJ2-5,many,TRBV12-3/TRBV12-4,TRBD1,TGTGCCAGCACCCGGACAGGGGGGGAAGAGACCCAGTACTTC,CASTRTGGEETQYF
TRBJ1-1,many,TRBV29-1,-,TGCAGCGTTTATACCCCGGGACAAGGAGCTCCAGCTTTCTTT,CSVYTPGQGAPAFF
TRBJ1-3,many,TRBV30,-,TGTGCCTGGAACGGACCCTCTGGAAACACCATATATTTT,CAWNGPSGNTIYF
TRBJ2-7,-,TRBV6-5,-,TGTGCCAGCAGTAACTCCGCGACAGGAAATTACGAGCAGTCCTTC,CASSNSATGNYEQSF
TRBJ1-1,many,TRBV20-1,-,TGCAGTGCTTATAACAGGGTGTCGAACACTGAAGCTTTCTTT,CSAYNRVSNTEAFF
TRBJ2-7,many,TRBV20-1,-,TGCAGTGCTAGAGATCCTGGCGGAAACTCCTACGAGCAGTACTTC,CSARDPGGNSYEQYF
TRBJ2-2,many,TRBV19,-,TGTGCCAGTACTCCAACGACACAAAACACCGGGGAGCTGTTTTTT,CASTPTTQNTGELFF
TRBJ2-7,-,TRBV6-2/TRBV6-3,TRBD1,TGTGCCAGCAGTGGGGGACAGGGAATGGAAGAGCAGTACTTC,CASSGGQGMEEQYF
TRBJ2-5,many,TRBV14,TRBD2,TGTGCCAGCAAGCTAGCGGGAGGTGTGACCCAGTACTTC,CASKLAGGVTQYF
TRBJ2-7,many,TRBV19,TRBD1,TGTGCCAGTAGTATGACAGGGGCGGCCTACGAGCAGTACTTC,CASSMTGAAYEQYF